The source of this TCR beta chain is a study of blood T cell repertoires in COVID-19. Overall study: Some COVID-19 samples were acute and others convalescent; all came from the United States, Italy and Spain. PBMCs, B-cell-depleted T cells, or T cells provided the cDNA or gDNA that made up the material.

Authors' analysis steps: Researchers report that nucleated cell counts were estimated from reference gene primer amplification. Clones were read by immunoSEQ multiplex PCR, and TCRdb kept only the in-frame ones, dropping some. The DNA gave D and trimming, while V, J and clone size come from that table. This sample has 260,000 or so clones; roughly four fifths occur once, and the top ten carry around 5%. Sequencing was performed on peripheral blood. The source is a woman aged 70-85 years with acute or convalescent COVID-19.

CDR3 sequence reads: CASSVAGRSPLHF. CDR3 sequence (DNA): TGTGCCAGCAGCGTAGCAGGTCGGTCACCCCTCCACTTT. This chain connects TRBV9 to TRBJ1-6; D remains unclear. This CDR3 spans 13 amino acids. Germline CDR1 is SGDLS and CDR2 is YYNGEE. Trimming pared 0 bases from V and 10 bases from J, leaving 8 bases between.